This TCR beta chain was obtained from a study of tumor-infiltrating lymphocytes in primary liver carcinoma. The overall study: The patient population consisted of men and women between 30 and 69 years of age. Overall study results and limits: Tumors had a top-250-clone fraction that was significantly higher than blood (p = 0.039).

From unsorted bulk tissue weighing roughly 17-31 mg, DNA and RNA were co-extracted. Tumors were each sampled at five separate regions. The authors made TCR beta cDNA from approximately 500 ng total RNA with a constant-region primer. Slightly modified ARM-PCR served as the procedure for the TCR beta libraries. These libraries came from three rounds of nested multiplex PCR. TRBV1-TRBV30 forward primers and a C-beta reverse primer were used in the first two PCR rounds, which each ran for 9 to 10 cycles. One entry per CDR3 protein results from TCRdb running MiXCR on the multiplex PCR reads. This table has about 100,000 distinct CDR3 sequences, more than 65% appearing once. Germline values: CDR1 MNHEY, CDR2 SVGAGI. The CDR3 runs 12 residues. Worth noting for this clonotype: Antigen: not known. The junction departs from the called germline gene at one end, perhaps through a read error.

The TCR originated in a woman in her fifties or sixties with primary liver carcinoma and hepatitis B virus infection. Material: liver tumor tissue from sampling region 2. The subset: tumor region T2, inferior pole. The chain employs TRBV6-5 and TRBJ2-7, with D unresolved. CDR3 loop: CASRHGSYEQYF. The CDR3, as DNA: TGTGCTAGCAGACATGGGTCCTACGAGCAGTACTTC.